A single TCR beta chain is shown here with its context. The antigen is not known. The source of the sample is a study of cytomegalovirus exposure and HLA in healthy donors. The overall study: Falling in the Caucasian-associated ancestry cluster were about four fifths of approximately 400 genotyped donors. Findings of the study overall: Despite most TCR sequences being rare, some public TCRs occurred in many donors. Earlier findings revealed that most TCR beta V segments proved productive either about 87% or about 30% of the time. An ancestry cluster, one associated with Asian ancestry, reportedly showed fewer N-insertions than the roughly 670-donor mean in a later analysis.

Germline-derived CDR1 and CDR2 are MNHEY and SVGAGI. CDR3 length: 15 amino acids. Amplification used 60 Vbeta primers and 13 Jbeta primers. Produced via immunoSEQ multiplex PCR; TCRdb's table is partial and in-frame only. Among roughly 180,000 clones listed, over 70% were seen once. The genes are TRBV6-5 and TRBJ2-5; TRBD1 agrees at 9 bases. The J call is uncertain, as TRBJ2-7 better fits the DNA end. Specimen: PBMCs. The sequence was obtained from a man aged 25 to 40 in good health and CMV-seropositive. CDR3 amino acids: CASSRGPGQGGEQYF. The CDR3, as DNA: TGTGCCAGCAGTAGGGGTCCGGGACAGGGTGGCGAGCAGTACTTC.